A selection of T cell receptor beta chains follows, all from one sample in a study of shared T cell receptors in the human thymus. The assay was immunoSEQ multiplex PCR, and TCRdb's table has in-frame clones only and misses some. Counted here are 600,000 or so clones, around 87% occurring once; the ten biggest clones make up roughly 0.0087%. This sample also appeared in a second study, on human thymus T cells.

The source material was thymocytes. The source is a boy in the first two years of life with a congenital heart defect. CDR3s include the opening cysteine and the closing phenylalanine or tryptophan. Fields, in order: clone size, D gene, V gene, J gene, CDR3 protein, CDR3 DNA. A D gene is named only where the DNA matches it firmly. Size is omitted from some rows. Given values are once, few, many or a class for expanded clones.

clone_size: few
d_call: TRBD2
v_call: TRBV7-2
j_call: TRBJ2-1
cdr3_aa: CASSTPGTSGPSYNEQFF
cdr3_nt: TGTGCCAGCAGCACCCCAGGGACTAGCGGACCCTCCTACAATGAGCAGTTCTTC

clone_size: .
d_call: .
v_call: TRBV4-1
j_call: TRBJ2-3
cdr3_aa: CASSPGHGGSPSTDTQYF
cdr3_nt: TGCGCCAGCAGCCCGGGACACGGGGGGTCTCCTAGCACAGATACGCAGTATTTT

clone_size: .
d_call: TRBD1
v_call: TRBV7-9
j_call: TRBJ2-5
cdr3_aa: CASSLAGQRQETQYF
cdr3_nt: TGTGCCAGCAGCTTAGCGGGACAGAGACAAGAGACCCAGTACTTC

clone_size: .
d_call: TRBD2
v_call: TRBV28
j_call: TRBJ2-3
cdr3_aa: CASSLYSREFPDTQYF
cdr3_nt: TGTGCCAGCAGTTTATACTCGCGGGAGTTCCCAGATACGCAGTATTTT

clone_size: .
d_call: .
v_call: TRBV30
j_call: TRBJ1-5
cdr3_aa: CAWSVLPVSNQPQHF
cdr3_nt: TGTGCCTGGAGTGTTCTGCCAGTTAGCAATCAGCCCCAGCATTTT

clone_size: .
d_call: TRBD1
v_call: TRBV11-1
j_call: TRBJ2-7
cdr3_aa: CASSSTPGQGIYEQYF
cdr3_nt: TGTGCCAGCAGCTCAACCCCGGGACAGGGCATCTACGAGCAGTACTTC

clone_size: .
d_call: .
v_call: TRBV2
j_call: TRBJ1-3
cdr3_aa: CASSAGGSGNTIYF
cdr3_nt: TGTGCCAGCAGTGCGGGGGGATCTGGAAACACCATATATTTT

clone_size: .
d_call: TRBD1
v_call: TRBV5-6
j_call: TRBJ2-3
cdr3_aa: CASSFRDREGPDTQYF
cdr3_nt: TGTGCCAGCAGCTTTCGGGACAGGGAGGGTCCAGATACGCAGTATTTT

clone_size: .
d_call: .
v_call: TRBV28
j_call: TRBJ1-6
cdr3_aa: CASSDGFSYNSPLHF
cdr3_nt: TGTGCCAGCAGTGACGGGTTCTCCTATAATTCACCCCTCCACTTT

clone_size: few
d_call: .
v_call: TRBV6-5
j_call: TRBJ2-1
cdr3_aa: CASSLRDNSYNEQFF
cdr3_nt: TGTGCCAGCAGTCTCCGGGACAACTCCTACAATGAGCAGTTCTTC

clone_size: .
d_call: .
v_call: TRBV29-1
j_call: TRBJ2-1
cdr3_aa: CSGDINNEQFF
cdr3_nt: TGCAGTGGGGACATTAACAATGAGCAGTTCTTC

clone_size: .
d_call: .
v_call: TRBV7-3
j_call: TRBJ2-1
cdr3_aa: CASSPYPDSNEQFF
cdr3_nt: TGTGCCAGCAGCCCCTACCCGGACAGCAATGAGCAGTTCTTC

clone_size: few
d_call: .
v_call: TRBV10-2
j_call: TRBJ2-4
cdr3_aa: CASSDRELRKNIQYF
cdr3_nt: TGCGCCAGCAGTGATCGGGAGTTGCGGAAAAACATTCAGTACTTC

clone_size: .
d_call: .
v_call: TRBV27
j_call: TRBJ1-1
cdr3_aa: CASSFGYPNTEAFF
cdr3_nt: TGTGCCAGCAGTTTCGGGTACCCGAACACTGAAGCTTTCTTT

clone_size: .
d_call: .
v_call: TRBV6-6
j_call: TRBJ2-7
cdr3_aa: CASRSSSYEQYF
cdr3_nt: TGTGCCAGCAGGTCTAGCTCCTACGAGCAGTACTTC

clone_size: .
d_call: TRBD1
v_call: TRBV9
j_call: TRBJ2-3
cdr3_aa: CASSTTGVRSDTQYF
cdr3_nt: TGTGCCAGCAGCACGACAGGGGTTCGTTCAGATACGCAGTATTTT